This entry features one TCR beta chain sequence. Antigen: not known. This sample was included in a study of CD8+ T cells in alopecia areata. Treatment: oral pan-JAK inhibitor, 5-10 mg twice daily. Germline CDR1 is LNHDA and CDR2 is SQIVND (reference sequence). CDR3 length equals 15 residues. Trimming took off 3 bases at V and 0 bases at J, with 11 bases between the two ends. Study outcomes and limitations: Expanded CD8+ clones among the top 100, and scalp clonality, were significantly decreased by tofacitinib. Sequencing of scalp samples also includes resident alphabeta T cells from normal skin.

RNA extraction was followed by reverse transcription into cDNA, which acted as the sequencing template. Profiling relied on immunoSEQ multiplex PCR, and the TCRdb table lists in-frame clones only, not all of them. Found here are about 120,000 clones, 53% of them singletons; the top ten hold approximately 0.46%. The sequence was collected from a human donor with alopecia areata. The material was CD4+ T cells sorted from blood, obtained at week 4, from a patient treated with tofacitinib. The J gene is TRBJ1-1, the V gene TRBV19; D perhaps matches TRBD1 (5 bases). The CDR3 region is CASSISAGMNTEAFF. The CDR3 DNA follows: TGTGCCAGTAGTATTTCGGCAGGGATGAACACTGAAGCTTTCTTT.